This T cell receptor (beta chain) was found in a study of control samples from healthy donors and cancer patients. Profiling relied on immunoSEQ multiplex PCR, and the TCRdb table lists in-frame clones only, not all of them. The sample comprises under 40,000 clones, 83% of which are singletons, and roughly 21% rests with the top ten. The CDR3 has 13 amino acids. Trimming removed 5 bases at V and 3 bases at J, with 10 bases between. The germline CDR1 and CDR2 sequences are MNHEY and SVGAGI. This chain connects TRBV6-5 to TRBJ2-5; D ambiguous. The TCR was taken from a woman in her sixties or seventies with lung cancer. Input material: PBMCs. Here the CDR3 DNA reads TGTGCCAGCAGTCGCGTTACAGAAGAGACCCAGTACTTC. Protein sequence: CASSRVTEETQYF.